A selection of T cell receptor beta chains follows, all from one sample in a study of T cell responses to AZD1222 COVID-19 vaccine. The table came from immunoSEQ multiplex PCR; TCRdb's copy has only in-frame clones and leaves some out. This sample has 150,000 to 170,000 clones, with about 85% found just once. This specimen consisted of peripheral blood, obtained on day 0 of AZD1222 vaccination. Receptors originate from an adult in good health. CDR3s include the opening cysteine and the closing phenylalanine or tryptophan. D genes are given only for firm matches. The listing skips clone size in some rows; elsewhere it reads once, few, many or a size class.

CDR3aa: CASRRGVGVNEKLFF; CDR3nt: TGTGCCAGCAGGCGAGGGGTGGGGGTTAATGAAAAACTGTTTTTT; abundance: .; v_gene: TRBV7-8; j_gene: TRBJ1-4; d_gene: .
CDR3aa: CASSRGGGGIYEQYF; CDR3nt: TGTGCCAGTAGTCGAGGGGGCGGGGGAATCTACGAGCAGTACTTC; abundance: .; v_gene: TRBV19; j_gene: TRBJ2-7; d_gene: .
CDR3aa: CASSSNRQGLRYEQYF; CDR3nt: TGTGCCAGTAGTTCTAATCGCCAAGGGCTACGGTACGAGCAGTACTTC; abundance: .; v_gene: TRBV19; j_gene: TRBJ2-7; d_gene: .
CDR3aa: CASRPTTGANTIYF; CDR3nt: TGCGCCAGCCGACCAACGACAGGGGCAAACACCATATATTTT; abundance: once; v_gene: TRBV5-1; j_gene: TRBJ1-3; d_gene: TRBD1
CDR3aa: CASSLSGTGFYNEQFF; CDR3nt: TGTGCCAGCAGTCTGTCCGGGACAGGGTTCTACAATGAGCAGTTCTTC; abundance: .; v_gene: TRBV28; j_gene: TRBJ2-1; d_gene: TRBD1
CDR3aa: CASSITGTSGGINEQFF; CDR3nt: TGTGCCAGCAGCATAACCGGGACTAGCGGGGGTATCAATGAGCAGTTCTTC; abundance: .; v_gene: TRBV7-6; j_gene: TRBJ2-1; d_gene: TRBD2
CDR3aa: CASSSGQGGTDTQYF; CDR3nt: TGTGCCAGCAGCAGCGGACAGGGAGGAACAGATACGCAGTATTTT; abundance: .; v_gene: TRBV7-9; j_gene: TRBJ2-3; d_gene: TRBD1
CDR3aa: CASSEGQGGGYTF; CDR3nt: TGTGCCAGCAGCGAAGGACAGGGGGGTGGCTACACCTTC; abundance: .; v_gene: TRBV2; j_gene: TRBJ1-2; d_gene: TRBD1
CDR3aa: CASSPLLLLLAGGQDTQYF; CDR3nt: TGCGCCAGCAGCCCCCTCCTCCTATTACTAGCGGGGGGGCAAGATACGCAGTATTTT; abundance: .; v_gene: TRBV5-1; j_gene: TRBJ2-3; d_gene: TRBD2
CDR3aa: CANTGERTEAFF; CDR3nt: TGTGCTAACACGGGGGAGAGGACTGAAGCTTTCTTT; abundance: .; v_gene: TRBV2; j_gene: TRBJ1-1; d_gene: .
CDR3aa: CASLRTDVSGNTIYF; CDR3nt: TGCGCCAGTTTAAGGACAGATGTCTCTGGAAACACCATATATTTT; abundance: few; v_gene: TRBV10-1; j_gene: TRBJ1-3; d_gene: .
CDR3aa: CASSLGQDGGYTF; CDR3nt: TGTGCCAGCAGCTTAGGGCAGGATGGGGGCTACACCTTC; abundance: .; v_gene: TRBV7-9; j_gene: TRBJ1-2; d_gene: .
CDR3aa: CAISESRTANTGELFF; CDR3nt: TGTGCCATCAGTGAGTCGAGGACGGCTAACACCGGGGAGCTGTTTTTT; abundance: .; v_gene: TRBV10-3; j_gene: TRBJ2-2; d_gene: .
CDR3aa: CASSYNSEQYF; CDR3nt: TGTGCCAGCAGTTATAATAGCGAGCAGTACTTC; abundance: .; v_gene: TRBV6-6; j_gene: TRBJ2-7; d_gene: .
CDR3aa: CASSLDSTGENTIYF; CDR3nt: TGTGCCAGCAGCTTAGATTCGACAGGGGAAAACACCATATATTTT; abundance: .; v_gene: TRBV7-9; j_gene: TRBJ1-3; d_gene: TRBD1
CDR3aa: CASSYSSYTKRTSSYEQYF; CDR3nt: TGTGCCAGCAGTTACTCGAGTTATACAAAGCGAACTAGCTCCTACGAGCAGTACTTC; abundance: .; v_gene: TRBV6-2/TRBV6-3; j_gene: TRBJ2-7; d_gene: .
CDR3aa: CASSSPPGEQYF; CDR3nt: TGCGCCAGCAGCTCACCCCCGGGAGAGCAGTACTTC; abundance: .; v_gene: TRBV5-1; j_gene: TRBJ2-7; d_gene: .
CDR3aa: CSASGLYGYTF; CDR3nt: TGCAGTGCTAGCGGCCTCTATGGCTACACCTTC; abundance: .; v_gene: TRBV20-1; j_gene: TRBJ1-2; d_gene: .
CDR3aa: CASSLTGEREPQHF; CDR3nt: TGTGCCAGCAGCCTGACAGGAGAGAGGGAGCCCCAGCATTTT; abundance: .; v_gene: TRBV7-2; j_gene: TRBJ1-5; d_gene: .
CDR3aa: CASALTAGGNYGYTF; CDR3nt: TGTGCCAGCGCCTTGACCGCCGGGGGAAACTATGGCTACACCTTC; abundance: .; v_gene: TRBV3-1/TRBV3-2; j_gene: TRBJ1-2; d_gene: .
CDR3aa: CASSTGTVGNEKLFF; CDR3nt: TGCGCCAGCAGCACGGGGACAGTCGGGAATGAAAAACTGTTTTTT; abundance: .; v_gene: TRBV5-1; j_gene: TRBJ1-4; d_gene: TRBD1
CDR3aa: CASSQYHEQYF; CDR3nt: TGTGCCAGTAGTCAGTACCACGAGCAGTACTTC; abundance: .; v_gene: TRBV19; j_gene: TRBJ2-7; d_gene: .
CDR3aa: CSVAFGQGPTEAFF; CDR3nt: TGCAGCGTAGCATTTGGACAGGGACCCACTGAAGCTTTCTTT; abundance: .; v_gene: TRBV29-1; j_gene: TRBJ1-1; d_gene: TRBD1
CDR3aa: CAISESGGGALDTQYF; CDR3nt: TGTGCCATCAGTGAGTCCGGCGGGGGGGCTCTAGATACGCAGTATTTT; abundance: once; v_gene: TRBV10-3; j_gene: TRBJ2-3; d_gene: TRBD2